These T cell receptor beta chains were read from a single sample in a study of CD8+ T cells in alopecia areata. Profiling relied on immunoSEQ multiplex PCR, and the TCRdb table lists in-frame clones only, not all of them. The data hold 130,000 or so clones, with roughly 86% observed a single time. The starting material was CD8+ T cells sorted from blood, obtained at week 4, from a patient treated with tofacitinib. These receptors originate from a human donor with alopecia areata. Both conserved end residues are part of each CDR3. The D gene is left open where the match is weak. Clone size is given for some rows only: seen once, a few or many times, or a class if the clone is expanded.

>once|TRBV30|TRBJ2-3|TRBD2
CAWSSGLADYTDTQYF
TGTGCCTGGAGCTCGGGACTAGCGGACTACACAGATACGCAGTATTTT
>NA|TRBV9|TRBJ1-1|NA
CASSQGAMVNAEAFF
TGTGCCAGCAGCCAAGGGGCTATGGTTAACGCTGAAGCTTTCTTT
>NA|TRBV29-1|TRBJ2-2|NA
CSVEDQTGELFF
TGCAGCGTTGAAGATCAGACCGGGGAGCTGTTTTTT
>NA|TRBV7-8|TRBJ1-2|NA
CASSLQNNYGYTF
TGTGCCAGCAGCCTACAGAATAACTATGGCTACACCTTC
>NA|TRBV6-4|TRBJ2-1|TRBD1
CASSAGTGYNEQFF
TGTGCCAGCAGTGCCGGGACAGGGTACAATGAGCAGTTCTTC
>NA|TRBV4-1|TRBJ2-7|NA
CASSQGESGYEQYF
TGCGCCAGCAGCCAAGGGGAATCAGGGTACGAGCAGTACTTC
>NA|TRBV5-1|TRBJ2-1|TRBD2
CASSFRLAGGGNEQFF
TGCGCCAGCAGCTTTCGACTAGCGGGAGGAGGTAATGAGCAGTTCTTC
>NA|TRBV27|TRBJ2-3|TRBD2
CASSLSFGEGSTDTQYF
TGTGCCAGCAGTTTATCATTCGGGGAGGGAAGCACAGATACGCAGTATTTT
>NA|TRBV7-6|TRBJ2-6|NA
CASSLSPGSIPGANVLTF
TGTGCCAGCAGCTTATCCCCAGGGAGTATTCCTGGGGCCAACGTCCTGACTTTC
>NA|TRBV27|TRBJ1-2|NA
CASSPPSVGQGYTF
TGTGCCAGCAGTCCCCCGTCGGTCGGTCAAGGCTACACCTTC
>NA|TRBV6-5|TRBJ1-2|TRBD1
CATRTGPLYGYTF
TGTGCCACCCGGACAGGGCCACTATATGGCTACACCTTC
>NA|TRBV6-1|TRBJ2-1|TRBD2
CASSEEGLGIDEQFF
TGTGCCAGCAGTGAAGAGGGACTAGGTATCGATGAGCAGTTCTTC
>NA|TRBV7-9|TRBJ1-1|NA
CASSLTGTFPSVGTEAFF
TGTGCCAGCAGCTTAACCGGGACGTTCCCATCCGTGGGCACTGAAGCTTTCTTT
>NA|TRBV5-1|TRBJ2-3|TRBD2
CASSFPRRGATDTQYF
TGCGCCAGCAGCTTCCCGAGGCGGGGGGCCACAGATACGCAGTATTTT
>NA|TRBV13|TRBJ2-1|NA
CASSFSESEQFF
TGTGCCAGCAGCTTCTCGGAGAGTGAGCAGTTCTTC
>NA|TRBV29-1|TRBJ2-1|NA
CSVVGRAQSPEQFF
TGCAGCGTTGTGGGTCGGGCCCAGAGCCCTGAGCAGTTCTTC
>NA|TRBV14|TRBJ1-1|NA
CASSQEWRVEDTEAFF
TGTGCCAGCAGCCAAGAATGGAGGGTAGAGGATACTGAAGCTTTCTTT
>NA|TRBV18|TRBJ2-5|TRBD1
CASSPLGDRFPETQYF
TGTGCCAGCTCACCCCTTGGGGACAGATTTCCGGAGACCCAGTACTTC
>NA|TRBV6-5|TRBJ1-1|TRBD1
CASSWQGGTEAFF
TGTGCCAGCAGTTGGCAGGGGGGGACTGAAGCTTTCTTT
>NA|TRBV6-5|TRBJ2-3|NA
CASTTGLNTDTQYF
TGTGCCAGCACCACAGGACTAAACACAGATACGCAGTATTTT
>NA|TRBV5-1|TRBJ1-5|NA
CASSLEGDRPQHF
TGCGCCAGCAGCTTGGAGGGGGATAGGCCCCAGCATTTT
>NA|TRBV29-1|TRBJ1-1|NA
CSVEGGMNTEAFF
TGCAGCGTGGAAGGGGGTATGAACACTGAAGCTTTCTTT
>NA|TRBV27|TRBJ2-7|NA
CASGIGGPGGEQYF
TGTGCCAGCGGAATAGGTGGACCGGGCGGCGAGCAGTACTTC
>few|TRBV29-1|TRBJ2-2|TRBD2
CSVEPGGAGELFF
TGCAGCGTTGAGCCGGGGGGAGCCGGGGAGCTGTTTTTT
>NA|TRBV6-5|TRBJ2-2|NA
CASSYSSLVNTGELFF
TGTGCCAGCAGTTACTCGAGTTTGGTAAACACCGGGGAGCTGTTTTTT
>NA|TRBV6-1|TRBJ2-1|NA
CASSETKNEQFF
TGTGCCAGCAGTGAGACCAAGAATGAGCAGTTCTTC
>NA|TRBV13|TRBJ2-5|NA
CASTTWGNQETQYF
TGTGCCTCTACGACGTGGGGTAACCAAGAGACCCAGTACTTC
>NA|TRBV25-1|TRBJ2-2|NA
CASVEVGELFF
TGTGCCAGCGTGGAGGTCGGGGAGCTGTTTTTT
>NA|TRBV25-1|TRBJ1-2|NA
CASSESGTGYGYTF
TGTGCCAGCAGTGAATCCGGGACGGGATATGGCTACACCTTC
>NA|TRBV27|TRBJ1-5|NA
CASSPRQVGSFDTNQPQHF
TGTGCCAGCAGTCCCAGACAAGTGGGTAGTTTTGATACCAATCAGCCCCAGCATTTT
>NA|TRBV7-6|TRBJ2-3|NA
CASNSELRRGDGTQYF
TGTGCCAGCAACTCGGAGCTTAGGAGAGGAGACGGTACGCAGTATTTT